One and the same sample provided the 17 T cell receptor beta chains below, sequenced in a study of regulatory T cells in long-lasting Graves disease. Time point meaning: newly diagnosed GD, antithyroid drugs for less than 3 months. Making the TCR library involved RNA that had been extracted from PBMCs. Relying on iRepertoire HTBI primers and Arm-PCR of CDR3 regions, the team built TCR beta libraries. From the multiplex PCR reads, TCRdb called clonotypes with MiXCR, one entry per CDR3 protein. The table shows roughly 530,000 distinct CDR3 sequences, with about 16% occurring only once. Separately, the same data were catalogued under a study of T cells in Graves' hyperthyroidism and ophthalmopathy.

The material was peripheral blood mononuclear cells (PBMCs), obtained at new diagnosis, from a patient treated with antithyroid drugs. The origin of the receptors is a middle-aged woman with Graves disease.

This clonotype has just a few counts. This rearrangement joins TRBV6-1 to TRBJ2-2, with D possibly TRBD1 on 6 matching bases. Germline V CDR1 and CDR2: MNHNS, SASEGT. With 4 bases removed from V and 6 bases from J, the gap between germline ends came to 15 bases. This CDR3 contains 15 residues. Here the CDR3 reads CASSVQGQNPGELFF. In DNA form, the CDR3 reads TGTGCCAGCAGTGTGCAGGGACAAAACCCCGGGGAGCTGTTTTTT.

This clonotype was counted at least ten times. The J gene is TRBJ1-4, the V gene TRBV29-1; 10 bases agree with TRBD1. This CDR3 has 13 residues. Germline V gene lookup returns CDR1 SQVTM and CDR2 ANQGSEA. The ends lost 2 bases at V and 7 bases at J; junction bases unmatched: 1. The CDR3 coding sequence is TGCAGCGTTGAAAGGGACAGGGGTGAAAAACTGTTTTTT. This codes for CSVERDRGEKLFF.

This clonotype was detected only a few times. This chain connects TRBV28 to TRBJ1-1; possibly TRBD1 for D (5 bases). V was cut by 6 bases and J by 8 bases, with 19 bases left in between. Germline assignment: CDR1 MDHEN and CDR2 SYDVKM. CDR3 length: 14 amino acids. The CDR3 reads CASSYDLRVGEAFF. DNA of the CDR3: TGTGCCAGCAGCTACGACCTCAGGGTGGGGGAAGCTTTCTTT.

The V gene is TRBV29-1, the J gene TRBJ1-1, with D possibly TRBD1 on 6 matching bases. Per the germline V gene, CDR1 is SQVTM and CDR2 is ANQGSEA. The CDR3 has 12 residues. V gave up 8 bases and J gave up 8 bases, with 18 bases separating them. CDR3 loop: CSSYRDLGEAFF. The CDR3 nucleotides are TGCAGCTCTTACAGGGATTTGGGGGAAGCTTTCTTT.

This clonotype was recorded at least ten times. This chain connects TRBV20-1 to TRBJ2-1, with 7 bases aligning to TRBD2. CDR1 and CDR2 from the germline V gene are DFQATT and SNEGSKA (reference sequence). With 1 base clipped from V and 7 bases from J, the junction kept 7 bases outside the gene matches. The CDR3 extends over 14 amino acids. CDR3 region: CSARVWRGSNEQFF. The CDR3 DNA reads TGCAGTGCTAGAGTTTGGCGGGGGTCGAATGAGCAGTTCTTC.

This clonotype was seen repeatedly, ten times or more. The chain employs TRBV12-3 or TRBV12-4 and TRBJ1-1; 8 nucleotides match TRBD1. V dropped 5 bases and J dropped 11; count of bases not matched to a gene: 16. The CDR3 sequence is 15 residues long. The DNA for the CDR3 is TGTGCCAGCAGTACCTCCGCAGGGGGCTACTTTGGGGCTTTCTTT. This sequence encodes CASSTSAGGYFGAFF.

This clonotype has ten or more counts. The chain couples TRBV28 to TRBJ1-1; a possible D gene is TRBD1 (5 bases). V was cut by 3 bases and J by 6 bases, with 14 bases left in between. This CDR3 comprises 14 residues. Looked up from germline, CDR1 is MDHEN and CDR2 is SYDVKM. CDR3 nucleotide sequence: TGTGCCAGCAGTTTGGATTGGGGCGGACCTGAAGCTTTCTTT. Its translation is CASSLDWGGPEAFF.

The chain joins TRBV6-2 or TRBV6-3 to TRBJ2-3, with D unclear. Germline values: CDR1 MNHEY, CDR2 SVGEGT. The length of the CDR3 is 11 residues. Trimming removed 6 bases at V and 7 bases at J, with 8 bases between. The CDR3 here is CASRPHNTQYF. The CDR3 region has the DNA TGTGCCAGCAGACCCCATAATACGCAGTATTTT.

This rearrangement joins TRBV20-1 to TRBJ2-7; possible D gene TRBD2, 7 bases. V lost 6 bases to trimming and J lost 4 bases, with 19 bases between them. The germline CDR1 and CDR2 sequences are DFQATT and SNEGSKA (reference sequence). There are 14 residues in the CDR3. The CDR3 spells CSAPKGGAGYEQYF. As DNA, the CDR3 is TGCAGTGCGCCGAAGGGGGGGGCCGGTTACGAGCAGTACTTC.

This clonotype occurred a few times. This rearrangement joins TRBV6-1 to TRBJ1-4; D is ambiguous. CDR3 length: 12 residues. Trimming removed 10 bases at V and 5 bases at J, with 11 bases between. Germline V gene data show CDR1 as MNHNS and CDR2 as SASEGT. CDR3 DNA sequence: TGTGCCACCCGGGAGCCAAATGAAAAACTGTTTTTT. Translated: CATREPNEKLFF.

The V gene is TRBV3-1, the J gene TRBJ1-5, with a tentative D call TRBD1 (5 bases). This CDR3 has 17 amino acids. Germline loops: CDR1 LGHDT, CDR2 YNNKEL (reference sequence). Trimming pared 1 base from V and 4 bases from J, leaving 17 bases between. This CDR3 is CASSQGPPGIRNQPQHF. The CDR3, as DNA: TGTGCCAGCAGCCAAGGGCCACCAGGGATACGGAATCAGCCCCAGCATTTT.

There are a few counts of this clonotype. The gene calls are TRBV12-5 and TRBJ2-7; a weak D match, TRBD1 (5 bases). The V end was cut by 2 bases, the J end by 7 bases, with 12 bases between. The germline gives CDR1 LGHNT, CDR2 FRNRAP. The CDR3 is made up of 13 amino acids. The CDR3 loop reads CASGLPAGQEQYF. CDR3 nucleotides: TGTGCTAGTGGTTTGCCGGCAGGGCAAGAGCAGTACTTC.

The chain joins TRBV2 to TRBJ2-1, with TRBD2 as a possible D gene (6 bases). The CDR3 consists of 15 residues. Trimming pared 3 bases from V and 4 bases from J, leaving 13 bases between. The germline CDR1 and CDR2 sequences are SNHLY and FYNNEI. CDR3 sequence reads: CASSEEGSLYNEQFF. The CDR3 DNA sequence: TGTGCCAGCAGTGAGGAGGGGTCGCTTTACAATGAGCAGTTCTTC.

With respect to this clonotype: A clone one base away is much larger, so this may be a read error. The chain combines TRBV13 with TRBJ2-7; no clear D gene. Per germline, CDR1 PRHDT and CDR2 FYEKMQ (reference sequence). V was trimmed by 2 bases and J by 6 bases, leaving 11 bases between them. CDR3 size: 13 residues. The CDR3 coding sequence is TGTGCCAGCAGCTTATATGTATCGGGCGAGCAGTACTTC. It yields the protein CASSLYVSGEQYF.

This clonotype was detected many times. The chain couples TRBV12-3 or TRBV12-4 to TRBJ2-3; 10 nucleotides agree with TRBD2. CDR3 size: 16 residues. The trim removed 4 bases at V and 0 bases at J, leaving 4 bases unmatched. CDR3 in DNA: TGTGCCAGCAGTTCACTAGCGGGGAATAGCACAGATACGCAGTATTTT. It yields the protein CASSSLAGNSTDTQYF.

This clonotype was seen a few times. The J gene is TRBJ2-1, the V gene TRBV20-1; D gene ambiguous. The V end lost 2 bases, the J end lost 8 bases, and 13 bases lay between the germline ends. Germline CDR1 is DFQATT and CDR2 is SNEGSKA (reference sequence). The CDR3 is made up of 13 amino acids. CDR3 sequence (DNA): TGCAGTGCTAGATCCCCGAACGAAGATGAGCAGTTCTTC. Translated, it gives CSARSPNEDEQFF.

This clonotype was detected only a few times. The gene calls are TRBV19 and TRBJ2-1; 9 bases fit TRBD2. This CDR3 is built from 16 residues. V was pared by 4 bases and J by 3 bases, with 7 bases of the junction left unmatched. Germline-derived CDR1 and CDR2 are LNHDA and SQIVND (reference sequence). The chain's CDR3 is CASSTPGTSLYNEQFF. CDR3 in DNA: TGTGCCAGTAGTACACCCGGGACTAGCCTCTACAATGAGCAGTTCTTC.